This TCR beta chain was found in a study of cytomegalovirus exposure and HLA in healthy donors. Points from the study as a whole: HLA alleles showed associations with 16,951 TCR beta sequences in a later analysis, at a 0.05 false discovery rate.

Comment on this clone: Its antigen is undetermined.

Trimming cost V 5 bases and J 0 bases, with 7 bases left between them. The CDR3 covers 13 residues. Germline CDR1 is SGHVS and CDR2 is FNYEAQ. PCR involved 60 Vbeta and 13 Jbeta primers. Clones were read by immunoSEQ multiplex PCR, and TCRdb kept only the in-frame ones, dropping some. Of about 170,000 clones listed, around 75% are singletons. The origin of this receptor is a male donor in good health and CMV-seronegative. The sample taken for sequencing was PBMCs. The V call is TRBV7-6, the J call TRBJ1-1; D gene unclear. In nucleotides, the CDR3 is TGTGCCAGCAGCATAGACTTGAACACTGAAGCTTTCTTT. Its protein product is CASSIDLNTEAFF.